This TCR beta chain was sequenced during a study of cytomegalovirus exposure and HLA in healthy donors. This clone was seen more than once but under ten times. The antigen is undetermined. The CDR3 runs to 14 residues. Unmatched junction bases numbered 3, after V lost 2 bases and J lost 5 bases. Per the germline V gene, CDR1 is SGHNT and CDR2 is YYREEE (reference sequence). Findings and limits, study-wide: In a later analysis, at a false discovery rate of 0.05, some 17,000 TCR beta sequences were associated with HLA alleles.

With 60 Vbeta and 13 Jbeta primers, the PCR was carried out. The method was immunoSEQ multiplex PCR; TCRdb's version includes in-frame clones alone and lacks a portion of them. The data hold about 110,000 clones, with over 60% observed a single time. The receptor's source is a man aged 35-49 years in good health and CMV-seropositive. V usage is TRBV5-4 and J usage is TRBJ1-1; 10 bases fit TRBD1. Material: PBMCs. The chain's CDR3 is CASSFGTGDTEAFF. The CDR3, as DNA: TGTGCCAGCAGCTTCGGGACAGGGGATACTGAAGCTTTCTTT. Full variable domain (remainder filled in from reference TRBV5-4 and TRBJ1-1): ETGVTQSPTHLIKTRGQQVTLRCSSQSGHNTVSWYQQALGQGPQFIFQYYREEENGRGNFPPRFSGLQFPNYSSELNVNALELDDSALYLCASSFGTGDTEAFFGQGTRLTVV.